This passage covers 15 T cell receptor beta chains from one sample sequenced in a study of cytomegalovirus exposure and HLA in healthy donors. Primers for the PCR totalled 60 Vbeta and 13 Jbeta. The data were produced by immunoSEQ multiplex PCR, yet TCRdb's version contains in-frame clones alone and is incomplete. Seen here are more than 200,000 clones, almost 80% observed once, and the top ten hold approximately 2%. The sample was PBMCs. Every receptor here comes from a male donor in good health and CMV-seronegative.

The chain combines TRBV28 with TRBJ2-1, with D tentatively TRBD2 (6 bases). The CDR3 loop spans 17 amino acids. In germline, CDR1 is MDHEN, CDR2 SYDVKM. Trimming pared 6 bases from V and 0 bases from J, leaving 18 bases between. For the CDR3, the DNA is TGTGCCAGCAGAACGTATGACACTAGCACCTCCTACAATGAGCAGTTCTTC. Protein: CASRTYDTSTSYNEQFF.

The CDR3 DNA reads TGTGCCAGCACCGAATCTGGGGCCTGGGAAGAGCAGTACTTC. It codes for CASTESGAWEEQYF. The V gene is TRBV27, the J gene TRBJ2-7; the D gene is possibly TRBD1 (5 bases). Trimming removed 7 bases at V and 7 bases at J, with 20 bases between. Germline V CDR1 and CDR2: MNHEY, SMNVEV (reference sequence). This CDR3 comprises 14 residues.

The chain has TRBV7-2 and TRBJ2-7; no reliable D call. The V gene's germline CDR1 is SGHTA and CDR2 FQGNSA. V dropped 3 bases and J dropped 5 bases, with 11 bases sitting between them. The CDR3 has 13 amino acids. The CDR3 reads CASSFSKANEQYF. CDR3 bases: TGTGCCAGCAGCTTTTCTAAAGCGAACGAGCAGTACTTC.

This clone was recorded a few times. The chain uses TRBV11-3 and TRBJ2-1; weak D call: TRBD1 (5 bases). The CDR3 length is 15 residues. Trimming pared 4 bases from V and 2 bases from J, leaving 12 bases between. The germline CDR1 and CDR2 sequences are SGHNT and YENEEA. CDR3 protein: CASSSTGGAYNEQFF. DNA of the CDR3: TGTGCCAGCAGCTCCACAGGTGGCGCCTACAATGAGCAGTTCTTC.

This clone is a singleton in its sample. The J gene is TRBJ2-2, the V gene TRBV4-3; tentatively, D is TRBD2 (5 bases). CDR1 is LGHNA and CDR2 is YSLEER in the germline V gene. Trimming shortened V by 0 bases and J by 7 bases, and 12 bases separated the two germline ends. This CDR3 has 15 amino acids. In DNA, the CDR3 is TGCGCCAGCAGCCAAGACTCCGGAGGAGGCGGGGAGCTGTTTTTT. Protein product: CASSQDSGGGGELFF.

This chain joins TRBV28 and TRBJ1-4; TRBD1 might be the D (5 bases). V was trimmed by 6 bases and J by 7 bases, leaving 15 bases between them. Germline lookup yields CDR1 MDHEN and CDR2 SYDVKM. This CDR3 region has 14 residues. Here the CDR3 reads CASSQTGGGEKLFF. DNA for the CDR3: TGTGCCAGCAGCCAGACGGGGGGAGGTGAAAAACTGTTTTTT.

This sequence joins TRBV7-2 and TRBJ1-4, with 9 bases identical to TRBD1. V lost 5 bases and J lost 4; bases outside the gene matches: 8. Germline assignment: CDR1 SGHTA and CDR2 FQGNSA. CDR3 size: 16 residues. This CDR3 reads CASSPRQGGINEKLFF. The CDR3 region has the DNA TGTGCCAGCAGCCCTCGACAGGGGGGGATTAATGAAAAACTGTTTTTT.

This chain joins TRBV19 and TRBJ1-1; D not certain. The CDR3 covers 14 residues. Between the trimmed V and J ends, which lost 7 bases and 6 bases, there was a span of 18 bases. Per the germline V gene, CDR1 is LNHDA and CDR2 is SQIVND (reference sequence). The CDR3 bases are TGTGCCAGTATCGTCCCGGGAAGGAGGGCTGAAGCTTTCTTT. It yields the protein CASIVPGRRAEAFF.

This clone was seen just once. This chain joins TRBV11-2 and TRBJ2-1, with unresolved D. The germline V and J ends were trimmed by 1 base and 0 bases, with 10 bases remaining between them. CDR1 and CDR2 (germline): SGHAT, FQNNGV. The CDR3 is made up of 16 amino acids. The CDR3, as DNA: TGTGCCAGCAGCTTAGGTGCGGAGAGCTCCTACAATGAGCAGTTCTTC. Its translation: CASSLGAESSYNEQFF. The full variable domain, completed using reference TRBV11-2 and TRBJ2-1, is EAGVAQSPRYKIIEKRQSVAFWCNPISGHATLYWYQQILGQGPKLLIQFQNNGVVDDSQLPKDRFSAERLKGVDSTLKIQPAKLEDSAVYLCASSLGAESSYNEQFFGPGTRLTVL.

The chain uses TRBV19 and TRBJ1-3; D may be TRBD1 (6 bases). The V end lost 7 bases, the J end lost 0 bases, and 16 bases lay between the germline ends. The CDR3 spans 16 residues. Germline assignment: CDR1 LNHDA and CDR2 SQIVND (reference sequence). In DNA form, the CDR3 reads TGTGCCAGTACCCGACAGGCCCAAAACTCTGGAAACACCATATATTTT. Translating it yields CASTRQAQNSGNTIYF.

CDR3 bases: TGTGCCAGCAGTAGGGACAACTCCTACAATGAGCAGTTCTTC. Protein: CASSRDNSYNEQFF. The chain recombines TRBV6-1 with TRBJ2-1; D might be TRBD1 (6 bases). The germline CDR1 and CDR2 sequences are MNHNS and SASEGT. The germline V and J ends were trimmed by 5 bases and 0 bases, with 8 bases remaining between them. The CDR3 length is 14 residues.

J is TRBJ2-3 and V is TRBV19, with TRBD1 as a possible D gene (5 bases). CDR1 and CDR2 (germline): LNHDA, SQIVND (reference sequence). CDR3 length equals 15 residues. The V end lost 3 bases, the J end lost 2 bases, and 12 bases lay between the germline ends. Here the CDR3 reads CASSIQGTDTDTQYF. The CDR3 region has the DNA TGTGCCAGTAGTATCCAGGGAACCGACACAGATACGCAGTATTTT.

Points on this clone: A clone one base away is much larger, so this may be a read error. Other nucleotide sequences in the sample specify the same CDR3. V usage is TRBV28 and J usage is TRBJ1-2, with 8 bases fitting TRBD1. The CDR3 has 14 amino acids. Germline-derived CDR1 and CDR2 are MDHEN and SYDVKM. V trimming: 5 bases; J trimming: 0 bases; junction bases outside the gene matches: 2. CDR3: CASSLQGANYGYTF. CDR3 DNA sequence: TGTGCCAGCAGTCTACAGGGGGCTAACTATGGCTACACCTTC.

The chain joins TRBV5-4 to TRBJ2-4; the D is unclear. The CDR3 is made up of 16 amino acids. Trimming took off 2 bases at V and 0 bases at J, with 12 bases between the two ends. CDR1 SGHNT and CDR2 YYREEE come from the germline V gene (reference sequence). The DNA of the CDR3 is TGTGCCAGCAGCTTAATAAATTCGGGAGCCAAAAACATTCAGTACTTC. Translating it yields CASSLINSGAKNIQYF.

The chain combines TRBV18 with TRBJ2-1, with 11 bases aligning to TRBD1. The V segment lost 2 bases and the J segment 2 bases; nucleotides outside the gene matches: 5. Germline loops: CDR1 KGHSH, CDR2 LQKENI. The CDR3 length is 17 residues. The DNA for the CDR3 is TGTGCCAGCTCACCAAGGACAGGGGGCGAGACCTACAATGAGCAGTTCTTC. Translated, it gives CASSPRTGGETYNEQFF. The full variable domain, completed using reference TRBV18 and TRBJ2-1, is NAGVMQNPRHLVRRRGQEARLRCSPMKGHSHVYWYRQLPEEGLKFMVYLQKENIIDESGMPKERFSAEFPKEGPSILRIQQVVRGDSAAYFCASSPRTGGETYNEQFFGPGTRLTVL.